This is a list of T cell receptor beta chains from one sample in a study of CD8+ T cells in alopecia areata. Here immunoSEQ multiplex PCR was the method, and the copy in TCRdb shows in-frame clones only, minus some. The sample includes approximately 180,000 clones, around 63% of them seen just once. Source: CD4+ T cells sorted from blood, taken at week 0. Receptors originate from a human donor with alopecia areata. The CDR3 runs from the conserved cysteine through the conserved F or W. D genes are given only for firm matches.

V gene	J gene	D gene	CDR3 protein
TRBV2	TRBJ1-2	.	CASSDRENGYGYTF
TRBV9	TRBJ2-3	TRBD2	CASSEQTSGDWDTQYF
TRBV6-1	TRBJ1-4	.	CASGAGFGEKLFF
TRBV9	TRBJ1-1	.	CASRVVASSEAFF
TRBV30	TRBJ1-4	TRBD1	CAWGQGPLLFF
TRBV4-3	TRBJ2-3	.	CASSQGGDTQYF
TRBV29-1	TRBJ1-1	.	CSVYRQTTEAFF
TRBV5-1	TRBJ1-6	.	CASSLESGMNSPLHF
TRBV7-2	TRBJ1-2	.	CASSLASYGYTF
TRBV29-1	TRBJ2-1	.	CSVGAGTQGDEQFF
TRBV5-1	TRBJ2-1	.	CASSPDFGTQQFF
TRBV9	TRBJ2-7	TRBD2	CASSVGTSGSYEQYF
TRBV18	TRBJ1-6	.	CASSRITGTDNSPLHF
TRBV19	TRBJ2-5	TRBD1	CASSTGTGRQETQYF
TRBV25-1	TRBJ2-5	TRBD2	CASRRGQETQYF
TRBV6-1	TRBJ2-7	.	CASRRTSYEQYF
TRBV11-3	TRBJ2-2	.	CASSPGVGLATGELFF